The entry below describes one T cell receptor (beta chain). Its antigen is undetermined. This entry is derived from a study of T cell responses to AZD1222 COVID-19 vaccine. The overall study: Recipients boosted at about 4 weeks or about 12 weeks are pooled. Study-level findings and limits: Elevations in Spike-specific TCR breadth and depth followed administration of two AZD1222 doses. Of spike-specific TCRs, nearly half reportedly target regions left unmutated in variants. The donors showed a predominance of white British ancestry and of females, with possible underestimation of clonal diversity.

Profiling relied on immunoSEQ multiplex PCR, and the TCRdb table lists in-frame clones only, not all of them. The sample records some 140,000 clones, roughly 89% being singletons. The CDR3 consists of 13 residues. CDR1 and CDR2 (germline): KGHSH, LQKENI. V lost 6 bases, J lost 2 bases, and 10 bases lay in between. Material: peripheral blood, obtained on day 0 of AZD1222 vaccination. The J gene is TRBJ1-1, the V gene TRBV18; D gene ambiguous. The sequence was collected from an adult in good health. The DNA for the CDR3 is TGTGCCAGCTCGTTTCAGGACAACACTGAAGCTTTCTTT. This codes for CASSFQDNTEAFF.